The 2 T cell receptor beta chains listed next were all sequenced from one sample in a study of cytomegalovirus exposure and HLA in healthy donors. Data came from immunoSEQ multiplex PCR; TCRdb stores just in-frame clones and leaves some out. The repertoire consists of tens of thousands of clones, with about 91% occurring once and the leading ten covering more than 1.4%. Sequencing input: PBMCs. The receptor source for this set is a young man in good health and CMV-seronegative.

The CDR3 DNA is TGTGCCAGCAGCCAGGGACTCTCGGGTCAGCCCCAGCATTTT. Translation: CASSQGLSGQPQHF. This chain links TRBV28 with TRBJ1-5; D may be TRBD1 (5 bases). Trimming left V 6 bases short and J 6 bases short, with 15 bases between. Looked up from germline, CDR1 is MDHEN and CDR2 is SYDVKM. The CDR3 covers 14 residues.

This rearrangement joins TRBV28 to TRBJ2-3, with 8 bases matching TRBD1. Germline CDR1 MDHEN, CDR2 SYDVKM. This CDR3 is built from 15 residues. The V gene end was trimmed by 6 bases and the J gene end by 4 bases; junction bases not matched to a gene: 9. This CDR3 is CASSETGVRADTQYF. The CDR3 bases are TGTGCCAGCAGCGAGACAGGGGTTAGGGCAGATACGCAGTATTTT.